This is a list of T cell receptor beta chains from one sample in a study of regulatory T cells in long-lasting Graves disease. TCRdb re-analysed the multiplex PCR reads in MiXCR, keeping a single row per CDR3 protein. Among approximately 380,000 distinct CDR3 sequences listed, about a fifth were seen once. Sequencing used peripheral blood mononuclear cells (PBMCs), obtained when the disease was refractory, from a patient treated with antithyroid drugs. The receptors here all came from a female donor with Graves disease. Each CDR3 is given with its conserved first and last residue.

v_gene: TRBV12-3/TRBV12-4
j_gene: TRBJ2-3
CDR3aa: CASSQGSTDTQYF

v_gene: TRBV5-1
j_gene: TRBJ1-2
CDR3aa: CASKEQEGPSYGYTF

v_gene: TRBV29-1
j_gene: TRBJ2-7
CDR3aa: CSVEVDSREGFYEQCF

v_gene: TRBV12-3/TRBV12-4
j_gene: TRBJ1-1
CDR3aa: CASSDRRVRTEAFF

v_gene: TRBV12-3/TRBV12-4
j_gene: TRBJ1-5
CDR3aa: CAGSFGNQPQHF

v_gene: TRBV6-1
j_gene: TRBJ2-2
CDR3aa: CASTKISNTGELFF

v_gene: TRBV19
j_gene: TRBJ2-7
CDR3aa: CASSITVQAGYEQYF

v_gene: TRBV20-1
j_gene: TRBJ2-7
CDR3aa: CSANDGFLSYEQYF

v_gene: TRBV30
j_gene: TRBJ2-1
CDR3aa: CAWSVRGQVSSYNEQFF

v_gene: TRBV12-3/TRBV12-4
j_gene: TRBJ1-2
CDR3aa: CASSEWTGTTSGYTF

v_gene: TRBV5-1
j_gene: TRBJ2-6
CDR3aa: CASSLTWDTITF

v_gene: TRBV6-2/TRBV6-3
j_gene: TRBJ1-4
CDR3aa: CASRTDGNEKLFF

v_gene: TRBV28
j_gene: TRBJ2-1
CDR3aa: CASAGSGSMDEQFF

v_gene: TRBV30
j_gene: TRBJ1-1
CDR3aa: CAWSLSGLNTEAFF

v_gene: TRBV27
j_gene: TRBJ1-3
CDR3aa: CASSRGGSSGNTIYF

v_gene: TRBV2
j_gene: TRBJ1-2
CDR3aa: CASSSPGFRGYTF

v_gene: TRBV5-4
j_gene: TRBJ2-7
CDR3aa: CASSYGQGMSEQYF

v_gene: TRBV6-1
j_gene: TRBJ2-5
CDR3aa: CASILRQGRETQYF

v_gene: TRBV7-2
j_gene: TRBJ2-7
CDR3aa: CASSRTRTAYEQYF

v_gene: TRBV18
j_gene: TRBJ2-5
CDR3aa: CASSPGQQETQYF

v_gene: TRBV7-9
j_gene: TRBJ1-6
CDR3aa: CASNTGNRPNSPLHF

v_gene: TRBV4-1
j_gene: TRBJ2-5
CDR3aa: CASSQERERATQYF

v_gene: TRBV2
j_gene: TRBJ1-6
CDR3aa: CASSGGVLNSPLHF

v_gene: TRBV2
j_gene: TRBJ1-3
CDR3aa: CASSESLSGNTIYF

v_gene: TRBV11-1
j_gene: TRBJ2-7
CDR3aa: CASGQNSYEQYF

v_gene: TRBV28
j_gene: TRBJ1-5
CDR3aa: CASLGQGSEWRGWGQPQHF

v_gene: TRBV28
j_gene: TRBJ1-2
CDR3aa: CASSRTGREGYTF

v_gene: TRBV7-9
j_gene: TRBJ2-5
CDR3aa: CASSWTQETQYF

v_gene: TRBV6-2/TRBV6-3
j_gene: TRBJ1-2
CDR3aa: CASSYPRTENYGYTF

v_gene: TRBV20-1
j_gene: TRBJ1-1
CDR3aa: CSATDRTEAFF

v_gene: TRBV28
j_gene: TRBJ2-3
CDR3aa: CASGTDSTDTQYF

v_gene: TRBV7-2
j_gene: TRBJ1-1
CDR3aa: CASSSDRSSAFF

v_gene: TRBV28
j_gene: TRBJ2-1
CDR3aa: CASSVLAGGNNEQFF

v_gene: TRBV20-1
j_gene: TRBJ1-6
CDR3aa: CSARRPDSNNSPLHF

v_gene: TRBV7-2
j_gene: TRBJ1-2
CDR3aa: CASSLVGGSYGYTF

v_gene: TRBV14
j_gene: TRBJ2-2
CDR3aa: CASSLGATRELFF

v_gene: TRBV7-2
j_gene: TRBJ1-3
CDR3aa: CASSLGGQFSGNTIYF

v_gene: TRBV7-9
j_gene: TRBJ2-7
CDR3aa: CASSLADGGENYEQYF

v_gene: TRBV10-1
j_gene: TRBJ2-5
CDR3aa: CAREGQETQYF

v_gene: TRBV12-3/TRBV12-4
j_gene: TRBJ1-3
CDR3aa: CASSLLGSGNTIYF

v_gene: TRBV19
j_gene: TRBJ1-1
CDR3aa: CASSISLWGTEAFF

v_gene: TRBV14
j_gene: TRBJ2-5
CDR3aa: CASSQASGRGVQETQYF

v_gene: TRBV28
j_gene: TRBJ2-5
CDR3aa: CASSLPGQGPRETQYF

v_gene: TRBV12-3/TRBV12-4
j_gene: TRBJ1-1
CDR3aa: CASSFGQPDEAFF

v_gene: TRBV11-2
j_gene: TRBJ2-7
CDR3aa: CASSWTSGTLSSYEQYF

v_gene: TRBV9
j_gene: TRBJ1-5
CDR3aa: CASSAADRADQPQHF

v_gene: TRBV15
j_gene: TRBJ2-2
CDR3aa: CATSRRREGSGELFF

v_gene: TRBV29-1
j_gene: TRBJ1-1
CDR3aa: CSVEWGNTEAFF

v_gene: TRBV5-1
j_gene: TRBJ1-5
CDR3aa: CATSRSGEQPQHF

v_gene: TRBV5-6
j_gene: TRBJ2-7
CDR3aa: CASSGTSVHEQYF

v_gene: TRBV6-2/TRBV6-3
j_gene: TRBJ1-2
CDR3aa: CASSPGQGLAGYTF

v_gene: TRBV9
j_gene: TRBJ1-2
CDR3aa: CASSFNPGGTGYGYTF